A selection of T cell receptor beta chains follows, all from one sample in a study of T cells in localized non-small cell lung cancer. The repertoire was sequenced with immunoSEQ multiplex PCR; TCRdb's copy has only in-frame clones and lacks some. The sample has approximately 40,000 clones; more than 85% are singletons. This material consisted of peripheral blood, taken before any cancer treatment. Receptors originate from a man aged 18 to 55 with stage I lung adenocarcinoma. The CDR3 runs from the conserved cysteine through the conserved F or W. D genes are given only for firm matches. Expanded clones are given a class, and other clones once, few, many or no size at all.

d_call	j_call	clone_size	v_call	cdr3_nt	cdr3_aa
TRBD1	TRBJ1-2	-	TRBV30	TGTGCCTGGAGTGGGACAGGAATTTACTATGGCTACACCTTC	CAWSGTGIYYGYTF
TRBD1	TRBJ1-2	-	TRBV19	TGTGCCAGTAGGGAAACCGGGACAGGGTCCAATGGCTACACCTTC	CASRETGTGSNGYTF
-	TRBJ1-1	-	TRBV29-1	TGCAGCGTTGCAACAGGGATGAACACTGAAGCTTTCTTT	CSVATGMNTEAFF
TRBD1	TRBJ2-7	-	TRBV4-2	TGTGCCAGCAGCCATCGACAGGGGCCTCACTCCTACGAGCAGTACTTC	CASSHRQGPHSYEQYF
TRBD1	TRBJ1-6	-	TRBV4-2	TGTGCCAGCAGCCAAGATTTAGACAGGGGGAAAGGACCCCTCCACTTT	CASSQDLDRGKGPLHF
-	TRBJ2-5	-	TRBV27	TGTGCCAGCAGTTTAGGGGGGCGGACCCAAGAGACCCAGTACTTC	CASSLGGRTQETQYF
-	TRBJ1-4	-	TRBV7-2	TGTGCCAGCAGCGTATTAGGGACTGCCCGAAATGAAAAACTGTTTTTT	CASSVLGTARNEKLFF
-	TRBJ2-7	-	TRBV7-6	TGTGCCAGCAGCCCGTCTGCCTACGAGCAGTACTTC	CASSPSAYEQYF
-	TRBJ2-2	-	TRBV25-1	TGTGCCAGCAGTGACCGAGCGTTCGGGGAGCTGTTTTTT	CASSDRAFGELFF
-	TRBJ2-1	-	TRBV5-1	TGCGCCAGCAGCTTAGGAGGGACCATACAGGTCCATGAGCAGTTCTTC	CASSLGGTIQVHEQFF
-	TRBJ2-5	-	TRBV7-2	TGTGCCAGCAGCTTATCGCCAGTTCAAGAGACCCAGTACTTC	CASSLSPVQETQYF
-	TRBJ2-3	-	TRBV7-8	TGTGCCAGCGCCGGGGACCTAGGAGATACGCAGTATTTT	CASAGDLGDTQYF
-	TRBJ1-5	-	TRBV6-6	TGTGCCAGCAGTTATGGCGGGGGCAATCAGCCCCAGCATTTT	CASSYGGGNQPQHF
-	TRBJ1-3	-	TRBV18	TGTGCCAGCTCACCGGGGAGTACATACTCCAACACCATATATTTT	CASSPGSTYSNTIYF
-	TRBJ1-5	-	TRBV15	TGTGCCACCAGCAGAGATTCGAACACTGGCGTGGGCAATCAGCCCCAGCATTTT	CATSRDSNTGVGNQPQHF
-	TRBJ1-2	once	TRBV5-4	TGTGCCAGCAGCGTTTCAAGGTGGTCTAACTATGGCTACACCTTC	CASSVSRWSNYGYTF
-	TRBJ1-4	-	TRBV10-3	TGTGCCATCAGCCCAGGGGCGGAGGTGTATGAAAAACTGTTTTTT	CAISPGAEVYEKLFF
-	TRBJ1-4	-	TRBV29-1	TGCAGCGTCGGGGGGGGGTCCGCAACTAATGAAAAACTGTTTTTT	CSVGGGSATNEKLFF